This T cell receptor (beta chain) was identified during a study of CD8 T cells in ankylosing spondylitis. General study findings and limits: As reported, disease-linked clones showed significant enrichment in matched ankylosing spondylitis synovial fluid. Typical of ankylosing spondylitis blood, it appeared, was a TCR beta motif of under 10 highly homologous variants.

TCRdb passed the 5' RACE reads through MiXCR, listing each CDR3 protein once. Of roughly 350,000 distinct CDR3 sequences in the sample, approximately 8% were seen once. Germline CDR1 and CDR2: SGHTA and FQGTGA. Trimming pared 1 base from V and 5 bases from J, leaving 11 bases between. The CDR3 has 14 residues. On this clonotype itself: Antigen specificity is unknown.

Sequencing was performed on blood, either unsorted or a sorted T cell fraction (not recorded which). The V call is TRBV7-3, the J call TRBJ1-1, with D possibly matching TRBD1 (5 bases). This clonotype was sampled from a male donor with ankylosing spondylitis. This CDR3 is CASSLRGWGTEAFF. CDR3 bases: TGTGCCAGCAGCTTAAGAGGCTGGGGGACTGAAGCTTTCTTT.